This T cell receptor beta chain was identified in a study of blood T cell repertoires in COVID-19. Measured with immunoSEQ multiplex PCR; TCRdb has only the in-frame clones, and not every one. Among about 250,000 clones listed, 86% were seen once. This CDR3 is 14 amino acids long. CDR1 and CDR2 from the germline V gene are MNHEY and SMNVEV (reference sequence). Trimming pared 0 bases from V and 2 bases from J, leaving 6 bases between. The sequence derives from a woman aged 60 to 75 who had recovered from COVID-19. This chain joins TRBV27 and TRBJ2-3; no clear D gene. Input material: peripheral blood. DNA for the CDR3: TGTGCCAGCAGTTTATCCGGGTTCACAGATACGCAGTATTTT. Protein sequence: CASSLSGFTDTQYF.